Shown below are 31 T cell receptor beta chains from a single sample sequenced in a study of T cells in Graves' hyperthyroidism and ophthalmopathy. Amplification of TCR beta CDR3 regions used RNA as the template. HTBI primers drove first-round RT-PCR of the TCR CDR3. TCRdb analysed the multiplex PCR reads with MiXCR anew, one entry per CDR3 protein. The top ten hold more than 7% of the sample, which has 600,000 to 700,000 distinct CDR3 sequences, roughly 45% seen once. Sequenced sample: peripheral blood or thyroid tissue (not recorded which). Every receptor here comes from an adult man with Graves' disease, either hyperthyroidism or ophthalmopathy (not recorded which).

This clonotype appeared once. The chain combines TRBV7-8 with TRBJ2-3; TRBD1 matches 8 bases. The junction had 3 bases not matched to a gene; V was cut back by 4 bases and J by 0 bases. Germline CDR1 is SGHVS and CDR2 is FQNEAQ. There are 15 residues in the CDR3. For the CDR3, the DNA is TGTGCCAGCAGCTGGGACAGGTCTAGCACAGATACGCAGTATTTT. This translates into CASSWDRSSTDTQYF.

This clonotype was found many times. The chain combines TRBV7-3 with TRBJ2-5; D unclear. The length of the CDR3 is 13 residues. Germline-derived CDR1 and CDR2 are SGHTA and FQGTGA. Trimming left V 5 bases short and J 2 bases short, with 9 bases between. The CDR3 DNA follows: TGTGCCAGCAGCCCCAGTGTGCAAGAGACCCAGTACTTC. It is translated as CASSPSVQETQYF.

V gene TRBV6-2 or TRBV6-3 combines with J gene TRBJ2-5; 7 bases line up with TRBD2. The V and J ends lost 6 bases and 7 bases, in that order; junction bases with no gene match: 14. The CDR3 sequence is 15 residues long. From germline, CDR1 is MNHEY and CDR2 SVGEGT. The CDR3 nucleotides are TGTGCCAGCAGCTCGACAGTATGGGGGGGGGGGACCCAGTACTTC. This gives the protein CASSSTVWGGGTQYF.

This clonotype came up many times. The V and J genes are TRBV19 and TRBJ2-7; no clear D gene. The germline V gene has CDR1 LNHDA and CDR2 SQIVND (reference sequence). The CDR3 runs 12 residues. The V gene lost 5 bases and the J gene lost 2 bases, with 7 bases spanning the gap. The CDR3 DNA sequence: TGTGCCAGTAGTGCTTACACCTACGAGCAGTACTTC. It yields the protein CASSAYTYEQYF. Filled out from reference TRBV19 and TRBJ2-7, the complete variable domain reads DGGITQSPKYLFRKEGQNVTLSCEQNLNHDAMYWYRQDPGQGLRLIYYSQIVNDFQKGDIAEGYSVSREKKESFPLTVTSAQKNPTAFYLCASSAYTYEQYFGPGTRLTVT.

This sequence joins TRBV9 and TRBJ2-2; TRBD2 is a possible D gene (7 bases). The CDR3 is made up of 16 amino acids. The V gene's germline CDR1 is SGDLS and CDR2 YYNGEE. The V end was cut by 2 bases, the J end by 9 bases, with 20 bases between. The CDR3 DNA reads as TGTGCCAGCAGCGTTCACCCCCGGGGGGCGGATCGGGAGCTGTTTTTT. It codes for CASSVHPRGADRELFF.

The gene calls are TRBV12-5 and TRBJ2-7, with 7 bases matching TRBD1. V lost 7 bases, J lost 0 bases, and 3 bases stayed unmatched. Germline values: CDR1 LGHNT, CDR2 FRNRAP. The CDR3 is made up of 13 amino acids. CDR3 sequence: CASDGDSSYEQYF. CDR3 bases: TGTGCTAGTGACGGGGACAGCTCCTACGAGCAGTACTTC.

This clonotype was observed many times. This chain joins TRBV29-1 and TRBJ1-1; D possibly corresponds to TRBD1 (6 bases). The CDR3 is 13 amino acids. Germline V gives CDR1 SQVTM, CDR2 ANQGSEA. V lost 8 bases, J lost 1 base, and 14 bases lay in between. CDR3 DNA sequence: TGCAGCTGCGTACAGGGAAAGAACACTGAAGCTTTCTTT. It codes for CSCVQGKNTEAFF.

V usage is TRBV11-3 and J usage is TRBJ1-2; D ambiguous. Deletions cut 10 bases from V and 2 bases from J, with 26 bases between. Germline V CDR1 and CDR2: SGHNT, YENEEA. This CDR3 comprises 17 residues. The CDR3 coding sequence is TGTGCCACCGCGTTACCGGGAGAAAGCCGTAGGAACTATGGCTACACCTTC. It encodes CATALPGESRRNYGYTF. The variable domain in full, completed from reference TRBV11-3 and TRBJ1-2, reads EAGVVQSPRYKIIEKKQPVAFWCNPISGHNTLYWYLQNLGQGPELLIRYENEEAVDDSQLPKDRFSAERLKGVDSTLKIQPAELGDSAVYLCATALPGESRRNYGYTFGSGTRLTVV.

This chain uses TRBV25-1 with TRBJ2-7; the match to TRBD1 covers 8 bases. CDR3 length: 13 amino acids. The ends lost 9 bases at V and 5 bases at J; junction bases unmatched: 9. Germline V CDR1 and CDR2: MGHDK, SYGVNS. The CDR3 loop reads CASTLGQDDEQYF. In DNA form, the CDR3 reads TGTGCCAGTACTCTGGGACAGGACGACGAGCAGTACTTC.

The chain couples TRBV9 to TRBJ1-1, with a weak D call TRBD1 (6 bases). CDR1 and CDR2 from the germline V gene are SGDLS and YYNGEE. CDR3 length equals 13 residues. V lost 7 bases to trimming and J lost 8 bases, with 18 bases between them. CDR3 coding DNA: TGTGCCAGCTCACCAGGACAGCGTTCGGAAGCTTTCTTT. It is translated as CASSPGQRSEAFF.

This clonotype was observed a handful of times. The chain joins TRBV29-1 to TRBJ1-2; 11 bases match TRBD1. The CDR3 loop spans 13 amino acids. V dropped 3 bases and J dropped 8; count of bases not matched to a gene: 5. Germline CDR1 and CDR2: SQVTM and ANQGSEA. Here the CDR3 reads CSVDPGQGGGYTF. The CDR3 coding sequence is TGCAGCGTTGACCCGGGACAGGGGGGGGGCTACACCTTC.

V is TRBV11-2 and J is TRBJ1-6, with D perhaps TRBD1 (5 bases). This CDR3 has 16 residues. Germline lookup yields CDR1 SGHAT and CDR2 FQNNGV. The V end lost 5 bases, the J end lost 0 bases, and 11 bases lay between the germline ends. CDR3 DNA sequence: TGTGCCAGCAGCCAAGGGGCTAGCTCCTATAATTCACCCCTCCACTTT. Protein: CASSQGASSYNSPLHF.

The CDR3 DNA sequence: TGCAGTGCCTCCGTCAGAGGGGGCACCCATGGCTACACCTTC. This codes for CSASVRGGTHGYTF. The rearrangement uses TRBV20-1 and TRBJ1-2; the match to TRBD1 covers 7 bases. CDR3 size: 14 residues. CDR1 is DFQATT, CDR2 SNEGSKA, per germline (reference sequence). After removal of 6 bases from V and 6 bases from J, the junction contained 13 bases not matched to a gene.

This clonotype has a single count. This sequence joins TRBV15 and TRBJ1-4, with D uncertain. This CDR3 region has 16 residues. Germline loops: CDR1 LNHNV, CDR2 YYDKDF (reference sequence). Trimming took 0 bases from V and 8 from J, leaving 16 bases between them. Here the CDR3 reads CATSRDHPGSEEKLFF. The CDR3 region has the DNA TGTGCCACCAGCAGAGATCACCCGGGGAGTGAGGAAAAACTGTTTTTT.

On this clonotype itself: A read error may produce the germline difference seen at one junction end. J is TRBJ1-2 and V is TRBV10-3; D perhaps matches TRBD1 (5 bases). Germline lookup yields CDR1 ENHRY and CDR2 SYGVKD. This CDR3 region has 14 residues. The CDR3 bases are TGTGCCAGCAGTGCTAAGGGGAAGGACTATGGCTACACCTTC. Translated: CASSAKGKDYGYTF.

For the CDR3, the DNA is TGTGCCAGCAGTTTTATAGGGGTGAACACTGAAGCTTTCTTT. Its protein is CASSFIGVNTEAFF. The rearrangement joins TRBV12-3 or TRBV12-4 to TRBJ1-1; D perhaps matches TRBD1 (5 bases). The CDR3 extends over 14 amino acids. Trimming cost V 3 bases and J 0 bases, with 8 bases left between them.

This clonotype was recorded at least ten times. The chain links TRBV7-9 to TRBJ2-7; 8 positions agree with TRBD1. V shed 8 bases and J 0 bases; nucleotides not matched to a gene: 3. This CDR3 is built from 13 residues. Germline V CDR1 and CDR2: SEHNR, FQNEAQ (reference sequence). This CDR3 reads CASGQGGSYEQYF. The DNA of the CDR3 is TGTGCCAGCGGACAGGGCGGCTCCTACGAGCAGTACTTC.

The rearrangement joins TRBV20-1 to TRBJ1-5; D is perhaps TRBD1 (5 bases). V was pared by 5 bases and J by 7 bases, with 15 bases between. CDR3 size: 13 residues. Germline V lookup: CDR1 DFQATT, CDR2 SNEGSKA (reference sequence). Here the CDR3 DNA reads TGCAGTGCTCTCGGACAAACAAGGCAGCCCCAGCATTTT. Amino acid sequence: CSALGQTRQPQHF.

The J gene is TRBJ1-3, the V gene TRBV2; D not certain. This CDR3 contains 17 residues. Germline CDR1 SNHLY, CDR2 FYNNEI. The V gene lost 8 bases and the J gene lost 0 bases, with 20 bases spanning the gap. CDR3 nucleotide sequence: TGTGCCAGCTCGGGCCCCGCTGACGCCAGCTCTGGAAACACCATATATTTT. Translated: CASSGPADASSGNTIYF.

J is TRBJ2-7 and V is TRBV11-2; 12 bases agree with TRBD2. V shed 5 bases and J 6 bases; nucleotides not matched to a gene: 5. The V gene's germline CDR1 is SGHAT and CDR2 FQNNGV. The CDR3 spans 14 residues. The CDR3 protein is CASSRLAGGFEQYF. In nucleotides, the CDR3 is TGTGCCAGCAGCCGTCTAGCGGGAGGGTTCGAGCAGTACTTC.

There are many counts of this clonotype. J is TRBJ1-1 and V is TRBV10-1; D is perhaps TRBD1 (5 bases). The CDR3 consists of 11 residues. Trimming took off 5 bases at V and 6 bases at J, with 7 bases between the two ends. Germline V gene data show CDR1 as WNHNN and CDR2 as SYGVQD (reference sequence). The CDR3 coding sequence is TGCGCCAGCAGTATGGGGGCTGAAGCTTTCTTT. Translation: CASSMGAEAFF.

This sequence joins TRBV7-9 and TRBJ2-5; tentative D call: TRBD1 (5 bases). V was shortened by 1 base and J by 3 bases, with 15 bases between the two germline ends. Germline V gives CDR1 SEHNR, CDR2 FQNEAQ (reference sequence). This CDR3 contains 16 residues. The CDR3 region has the DNA TGTGCCAGCAGCTTAGAAGCTTGGGGCAGGAAAGAGACCCAGTACTTC. This encodes CASSLEAWGRKETQYF.

In regard to this clonotype: The junction and the germline gene differ at one end; a read error may be behind it. The chain is built from TRBV19 and TRBJ1-6, with TRBD1 matching over 8 bases. CDR1 is LNHDA, CDR2 SQIVND, per germline (reference sequence). The CDR3 extends over 16 amino acids. The DNA of the CDR3 is TGTGCCAGTAGTCGAGGACAGGGTTGGGAGAATTCACTCCTCCACTTT. It is translated as CASSRGQGWENSLLHF.

The table lists this clonotype with a few counts. The chain joins TRBV20-1 to TRBJ2-7, with TRBD2 matching over 14 bases. V was clipped by 4 bases and J by 1 base; unmatched bases: 6. Looked up from germline, CDR1 is DFQATT and CDR2 is SNEGSKA (reference sequence). The CDR3 is made up of 16 amino acids. The CDR3 reads CSATGTSGSGSYEQYF. The CDR3 nucleotides are TGCAGTGCTACCGGGACTAGCGGGAGCGGGTCCTACGAGCAGTACTTC.

This clonotype appeared once. The rearrangement links TRBV7-9 to TRBJ1-4; D possibly corresponds to TRBD1 (6 bases). The germline V gene encodes CDR1 SEHNR and CDR2 FQNEAQ (reference sequence). Trimming left V 0 bases short and J 2 bases short, with 10 bases between. This CDR3 contains 16 residues. For the CDR3, the DNA is TGTGCCAGCAGCTTAGCGAGGGGGGTGACTAATGAAAAACTGTTTTTT. As protein: CASSLARGVTNEKLFF. The whole variable domain, remainder taken from reference TRBV7-9 and TRBJ1-4, is DTGVSQNPRHKITKRGQNVTFRCDPISEHNRLYWYRQTLGQGPEFLTYFQNEAQLEKSRLLSDRFSAERPKGSFSTLEIQRTEQGDSAMYLCASSLARGVTNEKLFFGSGTQLSVL.

This clonotype came up many times. The V gene is TRBV7-9, the J gene TRBJ2-5; D is unresolved. The ends were cut back, 1 base at V and 3 bases at J, with 3 bases in the middle. CDR1 is SEHNR and CDR2 is FQNEAQ in the germline V gene (reference sequence). This CDR3 region has 12 residues. The CDR3 spells CASSLGEETQYF. CDR3 in DNA: TGTGCCAGCAGCTTAGGGGAAGAGACCCAGTACTTC.

V is TRBV7-9 and J is TRBJ1-4; no firm D call. Trimming removed 5 bases from V and 4 bases from J, with 8 bases in between. Germline values: CDR1 SEHNR, CDR2 FQNEAQ (reference sequence). CDR3 length: 13 amino acids. The CDR3 DNA sequence: TGTGCCAGCAGCCCGAACCTTAATGAAAAACTGTTTTTT. Its protein is CASSPNLNEKLFF. Full variable domain (remainder filled in from reference TRBV7-9 and TRBJ1-4): DTGVSQNPRHKITKRGQNVTFRCDPISEHNRLYWYRQTLGQGPEFLTYFQNEAQLEKSRLLSDRFSAERPKGSFSTLEIQRTEQGDSAMYLCASSPNLNEKLFFGSGTQLSVL.

The chain uses TRBV7-9 and TRBJ1-4, with D perhaps matching TRBD1 (5 bases). V lost 5 bases and J lost 3, with 10 bases in between. This CDR3 spans 14 amino acids. Germline CDR1 SEHNR, CDR2 FQNEAQ (reference sequence). The CDR3 bases are TGTGCCAGCAGCCTCAGGGATCCTAATGAAAAACTGTTTTTT. Translating gives CASSLRDPNEKLFF.

This sequence joins TRBV2 and TRBJ1-1; D remains unclear. Germline CDR1 SNHLY, CDR2 FYNNEI. The V gene lost 9 bases and the J gene lost 0 bases, with 14 bases spanning the gap. The CDR3 consists of 14 residues. The CDR3: CASSIARLNTEAFF. The CDR3 DNA sequence: TGTGCCAGTAGTATAGCCCGACTGAACACTGAAGCTTTCTTT. Supplemented by reference TRBV2 and TRBJ1-1, the full variable domain reads EPEVTQTPSHQVTQMGQEVILRCVPISNHLYFYWYRQILGQKVEFLVSFYNNEISEKSEIFDDQFSVERPDGSNFTLKIRSTKLEDSAMYFCASSIARLNTEAFFGQGTRLTVV.

With respect to this clonotype: This may arise from a read error, as a much more abundant clone is one base away. The chain employs TRBV20-1 and TRBJ1-4; D unclear. The CDR3 covers 14 residues. Germline assignment: CDR1 DFQATT and CDR2 SNEGSKA (reference sequence). V dropped 1 base and J dropped 8 bases, with 14 bases sitting between them. Here the CDR3 reads CSARVSTSSEKLFF. The CDR3 DNA sequence: TGCAGTGCTAGAGTGTCCACATCCAGCGAAAAACTGTTTTTT.

The chain links TRBV29-1 to TRBJ1-4; the D gene is possibly TRBD1 (5 bases). The ends were cut back, 0 bases at V and 6 bases at J, with 11 bases in the middle. The CDR3 is 14 amino acids. CDR1 and CDR2 (germline): SQVTM, ANQGSEA. The CDR3 DNA sequence: TGCAGCGTTGAAGAGTGGCGGGGGGATGAAAAACTGTTTTTT. It yields the protein CSVEEWRGDEKLFF.